This TCR beta chain was retrieved from a study of blood T cells in healthy people across ages. This clonotype has more than one count but fewer than ten. Its cognate antigen is unknown. Trimming removed 4 bases from V and 11 bases from J, with 9 bases in between. CDR3 size: 12 residues. Looked up from germline, CDR1 is MDHEN and CDR2 is SYDVKM. Study observations and caveats: There were more naive CD4+ cells and higher diversity in long-lived donors than in aged donors.

Then a second PCR, running roughly 7 to 12 cycles, was carried out with a sample-barcoded 5' primer and a J-beta primer mix. TCRdb called the 5' RACE reads again in MiXCR, with one record for every CDR3 protein. The table shows about 1.8 million distinct CDR3 sequences, with around 50% occurring only once. The chain carries TRBV28 and TRBJ1-6; D not resolved. The sequenced material came from blood. This sequence was found in a woman aged 40-49 years in good health. As DNA, the CDR3 is TGTGCCAGCAGTTCTCGTTTGGCACCCCTCCACTTT. This gives the protein CASSSRLAPLHF.